The entry that follows covers one TCR beta chain sequence. Its specificity is not known. The CDR3 totals 15 residues. Germline CDR1 reads SGHDT; CDR2 reads YYEEEE. V was trimmed by 4 bases and J by 7 bases, leaving 15 bases between them. This entry comes from a study of vaccination and CD4 T cells after COVID-19. Cultured CD4+ T-cell DNA underwent Oncomine TCR Beta short-read sequencing. TCRdb independently ran MiXCR on the PCR reads; one entry per CDR3 protein. The data show about 18,000 distinct CDR3 sequences, with roughly 55% seen just once and almost 10% held by the top ten. The treatment was: approximately 11-day PBMC culture with coronavirus spike peptide pools or control peptides (ViraFEST assay).

The chain uses TRBV5-6 and TRBJ1-6; a weak D match, TRBD1 (5 bases). This specimen consisted of CD4+ T cells from blood, cultured in vitro, obtained after SARS-CoV-2 vaccination. This receptor was taken from a human donor who had recovered from COVID-19. CDR3 DNA: TGTGCCAGCAGCGGCCCCGGGACGAGGAATTCACCCCTCCACTTT. It encodes CASSGPGTRNSPLHF.